These 27 T cell receptor beta chains were all obtained from the same sample, sequenced in a study of T cell clusters in autoimmune cytopenias. Multiplex touch-down PCR amplified TRB using TRB-A and TRB-B pools in one tube. TCRdb reprocessed the multiplex PCR reads, with one entry per CDR3 protein and no DNA. The listing records several thousand distinct CDR3 sequences. TRB amplification used roughly 250 ng of peripheral blood genomic DNA. These data also featured in a second study, about T cell repertoires in aging, cancer and after chemotherapy.

The material sequenced was peripheral blood. The source of these receptors is a human donor in good health.

This clonotype is labeled medium-sized (0.01 to 0.1%) based on frequency. This sequence joins TRBV19 and TRBJ2-7; the D call from TCRdb, TRBD2, cannot be confirmed without DNA. The CDR3 is made up of 14 amino acids. Germline CDR1 and CDR2: LNHDA and SQIVND (reference sequence). The CDR3 reads CASHPGLGAYEQYF.

The chain is built from TRBV7-9 and TRBJ2-7; there is no DNA to check the TCRdb D call of TRBD2. The CDR3 has 14 amino acids. Germline V gene sequence: CDR1 SEHNR, CDR2 FQNEAQ (reference sequence). This CDR3 is CASSLDVLVGEQYF.

The rearrangement uses TRBV30 and TRBJ2-7; TCRdb's assignment of TRBD1 cannot be checked, as there is no DNA. The germline gives CDR1 GTSNPN, CDR2 SVGIG (reference sequence). The CDR3 has 15 amino acids. CDR3 amino acids: CAWSGDRGRGYEQYF.

This clonotype shows up as large by frequency. This chain joins TRBV29-1 and TRBJ2-2. Germline V gene data show CDR1 as SQVTM and CDR2 as ANQGSEA. This CDR3 has 12 residues. CDR3 loop: CSVSGTIGELFF.

Frequency places this clonotype as medium-sized (0.01 to 0.1%). This chain uses TRBV19 with TRBJ2-7; TCRdb's D call of TRBD2 is untestable without DNA. In germline, CDR1 is LNHDA, CDR2 SQIVND (reference sequence). The CDR3 runs to 14 residues. This chain's CDR3 is CASSIGGLQYEQYF. The variable domain in full, with the rest retrieved from reference TRBV19 and TRBJ2-7, is DGGITQSPKYLFRKEGQNVTLSCEQNLNHDAMYWYRQDPGQGLRLIYYSQIVNDFQKGDIAEGYSVSREKKESFPLTVTSAQKNPTAFYLCASSIGGLQYEQYFGPGTRLTVT.

CDR3 loop: CASSLQGLMNTEAFF. The chain carries TRBV27 and TRBJ1-1; TCRdb's assignment of TRBD1 cannot be checked, as there is no DNA. The germline gives CDR1 MNHEY, CDR2 SMNVEV (reference sequence). The CDR3 consists of 15 residues.

This rearrangement joins TRBV6-5 to TRBJ2-6; the D call from TCRdb, TRBD1, cannot be confirmed without DNA. The CDR3 covers 16 residues. Germline V gene data show CDR1 as MNHEY and CDR2 as SVGAGI. The CDR3 is CASSGQLSSGANVLTF.

This clonotype counts as medium-sized by frequency. The chain is built from TRBV6-1 and TRBJ2-2; TCRdb gives TRBD2 as the D gene, but with no DNA this cannot be confirmed. Germline loops: CDR1 MNHNS, CDR2 SASEGT. The CDR3 covers 18 residues. The CDR3 loop is CASSEIGSGRAYTGELFF.

The rearrangement links TRBV29-1 to TRBJ1-1; TCRdb lists TRBD1, though no DNA is available to test this call. CDR1 is SQVTM and CDR2 is ANQGSEA in the germline V gene. This CDR3 is built from 12 residues. CDR3 residues: CSVDQNSGTVFF. Together with reference TRBV29-1 and TRBJ1-1, the CDR3 gives the full variable domain: SAVISQKPSRDICQRGTSLTIQCQVDSQVTMMFWYRQQPGQSLTLIATANQGSEATYESGFVIDKFPISRPNLTFSTLTVSNMSPEDSSIYLCSVDQNSGTVFFGQGTRLTVV.

This rearrangement joins TRBV19 to TRBJ1-2; without DNA, the TCRdb call of TRBD1 cannot be checked. CDR1 is LNHDA and CDR2 is SQIVND in the germline V gene (reference sequence). The CDR3 has 15 residues. The chain's CDR3 is CASSIDRGGNYGYTF.

The chain is built from TRBV6-5 and TRBJ2-1; the D call from TCRdb, TRBD2, cannot be confirmed without DNA. CDR1 and CDR2 (germline): MNHEY, SVGAGI. The CDR3 sequence is 16 residues long. The CDR3 sequence: CASSYVREAFYNEQFF.

Judged by frequency, this clonotype is medium-sized. The genes are TRBV6-5 and TRBJ2-2; no DNA is available, so the TRBD2 call from TCRdb remains unchecked. This CDR3 has 16 residues. From germline, CDR1 is MNHEY and CDR2 SVGAGI. The CDR3 loop is CASRPRKSSAPGELFF.

The rearrangement joins TRBV24-1 to TRBJ2-1; TCRdb's assignment of TRBD2 cannot be checked, as there is no DNA. The germline gives CDR1 KGHDR, CDR2 SFDVKD. The CDR3 spans 14 residues. This CDR3 reads CATSDRTIGNEQFF.

This chain joins TRBV27 and TRBJ2-1; TCRdb gives TRBD2 as the D gene, but with no DNA this cannot be confirmed. Per the germline V gene, CDR1 is MNHEY and CDR2 is SMNVEV (reference sequence). There are 18 residues in the CDR3. Here the CDR3 reads CASSSGTSGYYSYNEQFF.

By frequency, this clonotype is medium-sized (0.01 to 0.1%). This chain uses TRBV29-1 with TRBJ1-1. Germline values: CDR1 SQVTM, CDR2 ANQGSEA. This CDR3 contains 12 residues. CDR3 protein: CSVETEYTEAFF.

The chain couples TRBV6-5 to TRBJ2-1; the D gene TCRdb calls, TRBD2, cannot be checked with no DNA. The CDR3 extends over 14 amino acids. CDR1 is MNHEY and CDR2 is SVGAGI in the germline V gene. CDR3 sequence reads: CASSDSGSYNEQFF.

Measured by frequency, this clonotype is medium-sized. The rearrangement joins TRBV19 to TRBJ2-2; the D call of TRBD2 rests on TCRdb alone, since no DNA is present to check it. The germline CDR1 and CDR2 sequences are LNHDA and SQIVND (reference sequence). This CDR3 region has 13 residues. The CDR3: CASSFTRGGELFF.

Measured by frequency, this clonotype is medium-sized. The chain employs TRBV30 and TRBJ2-1. CDR1 is GTSNPN, CDR2 SVGIG, per germline (reference sequence). This CDR3 spans 14 amino acids. This CDR3 is CALETGSSYNEQFF.

The J gene is TRBJ1-3, the V gene TRBV13. The CDR3 consists of 14 residues. CDR1 is PRHDT, CDR2 FYEKMQ, per germline (reference sequence). CDR3 loop: CASSHGVSGNTIYF.

The chain recombines TRBV27 with TRBJ1-4; the TCRdb D gene call, TRBD1, has no DNA to confirm it. Germline CDR1 and CDR2: MNHEY and SMNVEV (reference sequence). The CDR3 totals 14 residues. The CDR3 sequence is CASRGTGTNEKLFF.

This chain's CDR3 is CASSQQGPVETQYF. The V gene is TRBV11-2, the J gene TRBJ2-5; there is no DNA to check the TCRdb D call of TRBD2. CDR1 and CDR2 (germline): SGHAT, FQNNGV. The CDR3 runs 14 residues.

This CDR3 reads CASNEGPLNTEAFF. The rearrangement uses TRBV7-9 and TRBJ1-1. This CDR3 contains 14 residues. Germline V gene data show CDR1 as SEHNR and CDR2 as FQNEAQ (reference sequence).

The chain employs TRBV6-4 and TRBJ2-7; TCRdb lists TRBD1, though no DNA is available to test this call. CDR1 is MRHNA and CDR2 is SNTAGT in the germline V gene. The CDR3 covers 12 residues. The CDR3 spells CASSETGVEQYF.

This chain uses TRBV5-1 with TRBJ1-2. The length of the CDR3 is 14 residues. The germline gives CDR1 SGHRS, CDR2 YFSETQ. The CDR3 spells CASSLRGIKVGYTF.

Frequency places this clonotype as medium-sized. The chain carries TRBV6-2 or TRBV6-3 and TRBJ2-1; no DNA is available, so the TRBD1 call from TCRdb remains unchecked. The CDR3 is 11 amino acids. Germline CDR1 is MNHEY and CDR2 is SVGEGT. This chain's CDR3 is CASSLPGPPFF.

The chain links TRBV30 to TRBJ1-2; TCRdb indicates TRBD1, and absent DNA this call remains unverified. This CDR3 has 13 amino acids. Germline V gene sequence: CDR1 GTSNPN, CDR2 SVGIG (reference sequence). CDR3 loop: CAWSSGQGLSYTF.

This clonotype is classed as medium-sized by frequency. The V and J genes are TRBV5-6 and TRBJ2-3; absent DNA, TCRdb's TRBD1 call cannot be checked. The CDR3 contains 13 residues. From germline, CDR1 is SGHDT and CDR2 YYEEEE. The CDR3 sequence: CASSPGRTDTQYF.